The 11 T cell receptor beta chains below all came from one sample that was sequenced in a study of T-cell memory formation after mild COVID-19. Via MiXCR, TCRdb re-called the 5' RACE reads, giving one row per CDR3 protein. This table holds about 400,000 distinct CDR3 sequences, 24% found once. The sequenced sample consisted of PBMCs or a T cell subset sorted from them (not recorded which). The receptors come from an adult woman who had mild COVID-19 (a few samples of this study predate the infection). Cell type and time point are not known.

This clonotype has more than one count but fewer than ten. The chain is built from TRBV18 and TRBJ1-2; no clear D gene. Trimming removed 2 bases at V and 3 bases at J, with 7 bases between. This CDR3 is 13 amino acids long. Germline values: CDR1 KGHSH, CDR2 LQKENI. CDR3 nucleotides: TGTGCCAGCTCACCAAATCCAGACTATGGCTACACCTTC. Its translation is CASSPNPDYGYTF.

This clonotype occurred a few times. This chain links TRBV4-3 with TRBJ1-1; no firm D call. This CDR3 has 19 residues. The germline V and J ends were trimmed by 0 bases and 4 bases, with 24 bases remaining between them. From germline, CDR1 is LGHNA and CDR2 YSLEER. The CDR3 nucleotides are TGCGCCAGCAGCCAAGATTGGGATATCGGTTCGGGGATCGGCACTGAAGCTTTCTTT. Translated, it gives CASSQDWDIGSGIGTEAFF.

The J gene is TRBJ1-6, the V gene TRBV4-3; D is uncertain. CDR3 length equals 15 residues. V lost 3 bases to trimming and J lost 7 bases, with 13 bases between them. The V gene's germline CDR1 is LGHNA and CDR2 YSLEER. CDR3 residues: CASSHLQGRNSPLHF. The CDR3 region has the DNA TGCGCCAGCAGCCACCTACAAGGGCGGAATTCACCCCTCCACTTT.

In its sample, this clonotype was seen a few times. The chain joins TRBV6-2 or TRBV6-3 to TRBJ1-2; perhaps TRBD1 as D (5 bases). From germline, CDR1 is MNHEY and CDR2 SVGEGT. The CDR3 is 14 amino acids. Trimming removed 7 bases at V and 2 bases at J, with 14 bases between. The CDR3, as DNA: TGTGCCAGCACCCCCCCAGCAGGGAACTATGGCTACACCTTC. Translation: CASTPPAGNYGYTF.

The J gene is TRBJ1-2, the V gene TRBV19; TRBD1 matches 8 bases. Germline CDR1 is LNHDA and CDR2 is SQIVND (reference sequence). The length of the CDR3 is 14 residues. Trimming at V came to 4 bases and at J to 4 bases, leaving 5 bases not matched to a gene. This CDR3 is CASSTRQGAYGYTF. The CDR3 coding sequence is TGTGCCAGTAGTACTCGGCAGGGGGCCTATGGCTACACCTTC.

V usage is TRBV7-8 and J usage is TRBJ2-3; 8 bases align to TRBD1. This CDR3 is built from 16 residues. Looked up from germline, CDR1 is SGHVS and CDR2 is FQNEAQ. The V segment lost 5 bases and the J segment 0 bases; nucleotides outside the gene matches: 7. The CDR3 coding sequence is TGTGCCAGCAGCCCGAGGACAGGGAGTAGCACAGATACGCAGTATTTT. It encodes CASSPRTGSSTDTQYF.

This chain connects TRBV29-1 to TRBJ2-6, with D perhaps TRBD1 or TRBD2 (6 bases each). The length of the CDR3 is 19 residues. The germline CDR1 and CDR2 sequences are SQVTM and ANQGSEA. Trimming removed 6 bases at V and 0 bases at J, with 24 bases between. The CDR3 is CSVTYGTGAALSGANVLTF. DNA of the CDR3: TGCAGCGTCACCTACGGCACGGGGGCAGCCCTCTCTGGGGCCAACGTCCTGACTTTC.

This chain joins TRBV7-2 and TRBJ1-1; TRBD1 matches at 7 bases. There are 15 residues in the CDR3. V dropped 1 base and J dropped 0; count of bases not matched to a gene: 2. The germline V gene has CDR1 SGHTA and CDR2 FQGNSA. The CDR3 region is CASSLDRGLNTEAFF. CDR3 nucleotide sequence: TGTGCCAGCAGCTTAGACAGGGGCTTGAACACTGAAGCTTTCTTT.

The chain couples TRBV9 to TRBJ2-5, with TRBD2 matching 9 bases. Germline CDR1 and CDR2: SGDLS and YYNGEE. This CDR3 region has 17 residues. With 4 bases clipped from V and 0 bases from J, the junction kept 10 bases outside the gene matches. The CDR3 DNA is TGTGCCAGCAGCCAACGTGCGGGAGGGAGGTACCAAGAGACCCAGTACTTC. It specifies CASSQRAGGRYQETQYF.

The DNA of the CDR3 is TGTGCCAGCAGTGAACAGGGACCTTGGGGCTACACCTTC. Its translation: CASSEQGPWGYTF. V gene TRBV25-1 combines with J gene TRBJ1-2; a weak D match, TRBD1 (5 bases). CDR3 length: 13 amino acids. Germline CDR1 MGHDK, CDR2 SYGVNS. Deletions cut 2 bases from V and 8 bases from J, with 12 bases between.

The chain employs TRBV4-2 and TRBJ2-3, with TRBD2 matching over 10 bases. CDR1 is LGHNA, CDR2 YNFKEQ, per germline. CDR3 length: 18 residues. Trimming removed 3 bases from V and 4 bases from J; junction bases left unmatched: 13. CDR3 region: CASSHEPSGSPPADTQYF. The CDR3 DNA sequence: TGTGCCAGCAGCCACGAACCTAGCGGGAGTCCCCCCGCAGATACGCAGTATTTT.